The clone carrying this T cell receptor (beta chain) has only one observation. As yet, its antigen is unknown. This CDR3 spans 12 amino acids. Germline V gene sequence: CDR1 MNHEY, CDR2 SVGAGI. Trimming stripped 8 bases from V and 5 bases from J, with 12 bases between. As for treatment: 15 to 20 received Ad26.COV2.S at low or high dose, single or two shots; 5 received placebo; per-sample allocation not given. Sampling was done on day 63 after the first vaccine or placebo injection. The data were taken from a study of Ad26.COV2.S vaccination and SARS-CoV-2 variants. Study-level points and caveats: The study found higher spike-specific TCR breadth in vaccine than placebo recipients.

Repertoires were generated with immunoSEQ multiplex PCR, while TCRdb's copy carries only in-frame clones and drops some. The sample has approximately 410,000 clones; roughly 90% are singletons. Sample: peripheral blood, taken in a trial of Ad26.COV2.S vaccine versus placebo. This sequence was found in a person between 18 and 60 years old who received the Ad26.COV2.S COVID-19 vaccine or a placebo. The chain is built from TRBV6-5 and TRBJ2-5, with D uncertain. CDR3 in amino acids: CASGRARETQYF. The CDR3 DNA reads TGTGCCAGCGGACGGGCTAGGGAGACCCAGTACTTC.